This T cell receptor beta chain appears in the sequencing data of a study of regulatory T cells in long-lasting Graves disease (dated by TCRdb to the early 2020s). Looking at the study overall: Antithyroid drugs had been taken for less than 3 months by newly diagnosed Graves' disease patients. Persistent Graves' disease patients were compared with newly diagnosed Graves' disease patients by peripheral blood TCR sequencing and RNA sequencing. The study was registered as a clinical trial and conducted in China. A total of roughly 35 samples were covered by TCR sequencing, comprising some 13 persistent and around 20 newly diagnosed Graves' disease patients.

Sample time point, as interpreted from the label and publication: newly diagnosed GD, antithyroid drugs for less than 3 months. For both TCR sequencing and RNA sequencing, RNA was extracted from PBMCs using TRIzol. The diagnosis of Graves' disease followed American Thyroid Association guidelines. Recruitment of patients was carried out at an endocrinology department in Xi'an, China. Each patient gave around 9.2 milliliters of peripheral blood, collected in an EDTA anticoagulant tube. Ficoll Paque Plus density gradient separation was used to isolate PBMCs, and no additional T cell sorting was done. An Agilent 2100 Bioanalyzer and agarose gel were used to check RNA quality, while a NanoDrop 2000 measured RNA concentration. Results the study describes overall, beyond this receptor: Persistent disease showed preferential use of TRBV28, TRBJ1-2 and TRBJ2-5, whereas newly diagnosed disease favored TRBV20-1 and TRBJ2-1. Sequencing and analysis were restricted to the TCR beta chain. Lower TCR Shannon entropy and fewer highly expanded clones were observed in persistent Graves' disease patients than in newly diagnosed patients, which suggested clonal expansion. As a limitation, the authors acknowledged that the small sample size may reduce accuracy. Only peripheral blood was studied, because thyroid tissue, the primary lesion, was inaccessible. Persistent patients shared more public clonotypes among themselves (approximately 2,500) than newly diagnosed patients did (more than 950).

This clonotype showed up many times. The target of this receptor is not known. There are no base qualities to consult, and no much larger clone falls within one base. V gives up 4 bases and J gives up 1 base, and the segment between their germline ends measures 11 bases. Including the terminal cysteine and phenylalanine, the CDR3 comprises 14 residues. Only the CDR3 DNA is retained, 42 bases long and in frame from the first base. Sequences SGHRS (CDR1) and YFSETQ (CDR2) are obtained from the germline V gene. Library prep was done by multiplex PCR. TCRdb lists the instrument as Illumina HiSeq 4000. TCR beta libraries were built with iRepertoire HTBI primers and Arm-PCR amplification of CDR3 regions. PCR products were gel purified before sequencing. In the source study's methods: Across samples, roughly 60 TRBV and 14 TRBJ segments were identified and used for gene usage analysis of CDR3 amino acid clonotypes. COPE and FqMerger were used to merge the filtered high-quality paired reads into contigs. BLAST was used to align contigs to IMGT TRBV, TRBD and TRBJ reference genes, with CDR3 defined following IMGT. Any clonotype with a frequency above 0.1% was classified as a highly expanded clone. Shannon entropy served as the measure of repertoire diversity, while the Gini coefficient captured V-J evenness. A clonotype found in more than one individual was treated as public. TCRdb handled the public reads itself, with Q25 trimming in fastp and clone calling in MiXCR, and kept productive beta chains. Here each entry gathers all rows of one CDR3 protein and keeps the most common genes and DNA. These V and J calls originate from TCRdb's pipeline instead of the authors' own analysis. Present in this sample are hundreds of thousands of distinct CDR3 sequences, 16% of which were seen just once. The ten largest make up about 27% of the sample.

The sample was also linked to a second study, of T cells in Graves' hyperthyroidism and ophthalmopathy. The second paper further reports: Stable Graves' hyperthyroidism was defined as no progression to ophthalmopathy during 18 months of follow-up. Hyperthyroidism patients were newly diagnosed, with disease duration under 2 months, and aged 18 to 65 years. Exclusion was applied to patients with uncontrolled infections, other autoimmune diseases, pregnancy or lactation. Diagnoses relied on clinical symptoms, serum thyroxine and TRAb, thyroid ultrasound and orbital computed tomography. The first round of RT-PCR for the TCR CDR3 was performed with the HTBI primer set and the Qiagen OneStep RT-PCR kit. Most expanded thyroid clonotypes (frequency above 0.001) were also detected in blood, a finding suggesting that blood repertoires may reflect thyroid immune responses. In cross-validation, a model built on a 13 V-J signature told ophthalmopathy apart from stable hyperthyroidism with under 90% sensitivity and about 81% specificity, and in testing the same model reached 80%/75%. During validation, the model predicted progression to ophthalmopathy a median of roughly six months ahead of onset, with 70.59% sensitivity and roughly 72% specificity. To identify distinguishing TCR V-J signatures, a discovery cohort of about 100 patients was used, comprising fewer than 45 with Graves' ophthalmopathy and 55 to 65 with stable Graves' hyperthyroidism. Prospective prediction of ophthalmopathy was tested in an independent validation cohort of approximately 19 hyperthyroidism patients and 15 to 17 patients who later progressed to ophthalmopathy. The 90 to 100 discovery patients were randomly divided into training and test sets at a 7:3 ratio. In more than 5 Graves' hyperthyroidism patients, the study also compared T-cell repertoires from thyroid tissue with T-cell repertoires from blood. After sampling, hyperthyroidism patients received methimazole starting at 30 mg daily, and ophthalmopathy patients received high-dose intravenous methylprednisolone. Libraries were constructed in a second round of multiplex PCR, after which size selection and purification were carried out. Paired-end sequencing of the libraries was performed with 100 bp reads on an Illumina HiSeq2000. Raw data were processed with SOAPnuke, discarding reads with adapters, uncalled bases, mean Phred below 15, or no exact constant-primer or identifier match. High-quality paired reads were merged with COPE v1.2.5, and unique nucleotide sequences were defined as clonotypes. MiTCR v1.1 was used to align the clonotypes against IMGT TRBV, TRBD and TRBJ reference segments. Analysis was restricted to V-J combinations with a frequency above 0.0001, which covered over 98% of repertoires. The TCS score was defined as F50 (clonal expansion) divided by E x V (chaos), with BLOSUM62-based TCRdist calculated between CDR3 peptides within each V-J. Welch's t-statistics and random forest reduced around 510 V-J features to 10 to 15, which were used in a naive Bayes classifier (R e1071). Sample size was not statistically predetermined, and investigators were not blinded to group allocation. TCR Vbeta CDR3 sequencing of roughly 140 peripheral blood samples (around 45 ophthalmopathy, about 80 hyperthyroidism and approximately 17 progressor patients) is reported in the paper.

Rearrangement joined TRBV5-1 to TRBJ1-1; possibly the D gene is TRBD1, per 5 matching bases. Sequences were derived from peripheral blood mononuclear cells (PBMCs), sampled at new diagnosis, from a patient treated with antithyroid drugs. This receptor was obtained from a man in his forties with Graves disease. Donor details come from another sample of the same person, matched by shared clones. The DNA sequence follows: TGCGCCAGCAGCCCAGGGACGGCGAACACTGAAGCTTTCTTT. This is translated as CASSPGTANTEAFF.